The 27 T cell receptor beta chains presented below share a single source sample, sequenced in a study of Ad26.COV2.S vaccination and SARS-CoV-2 variants. Data came from immunoSEQ multiplex PCR; TCRdb stores just in-frame clones and leaves some out. The data contain about 680,000 clones, 89% of them seen just once; the ten biggest clones take up 1.5%. As to treatment: 19 received Ad26.COV2.S at low or high dose, single or two shots; 5 received placebo; per-sample allocation not given. The investigators took samples on day 63 after the first vaccine or placebo injection. The sample consisted of peripheral blood, taken in a trial of Ad26.COV2.S vaccine versus placebo. The receptors were sampled from a person aged 18-65 years who received the Ad26.COV2.S COVID-19 vaccine or a placebo.

The genes are TRBV27 and TRBJ1-2; D possibly corresponds to TRBD1 (6 bases). Trimming shortened V by 5 bases and J by 2 bases, and 9 bases separated the two germline ends. This CDR3 is 13 amino acids long. Germline V gene data show CDR1 as MNHEY and CDR2 as SMNVEV (reference sequence). The CDR3 here is CASSRTVNYGYTF. Written as DNA, the CDR3 is TGTGCCAGCAGTCGGACAGTCAACTATGGCTACACCTTC.

The chain combines TRBV7-9 with TRBJ2-5; D unclear. V lost 2 bases and J 1 base, leaving 8 bases between the germline ends. Germline-derived CDR1 and CDR2 are SEHNR and FQNEAQ (reference sequence). There are 14 residues in the CDR3. The CDR3 is CASSLPHVQETQYF. CDR3 DNA: TGTGCCAGCAGCTTACCCCACGTCCAAGAGACCCAGTACTTC.

V gene TRBV6-5 combines with J gene TRBJ2-7, with 9 bases fitting TRBD2. The CDR3 length is 15 residues. The ends lost 7 bases at V and 2 bases at J; junction bases unmatched: 9. Germline CDR1 and CDR2: MNHEY and SVGAGI. The CDR3 here is CASTSRGLAPYEQYF. For the CDR3, the DNA is TGTGCCAGCACCTCAAGGGGACTAGCACCCTACGAGCAGTACTTC.

In its sample, this clone was seen once. The identical CDR3 is also encoded by other nucleotide sequences in the sample. The chain recombines TRBV6-5 with TRBJ1-5; 8 nucleotides line up with TRBD1. The CDR3 spans 14 residues. V was clipped by 5 bases and J by 4 bases; unmatched bases: 4. Germline V lookup: CDR1 MNHEY, CDR2 SVGAGI. The CDR3 DNA is TGTGCCAGCAGTCCCGGACAGGGAAATCAGCCCCAGCATTTT. This gives the protein CASSPGQGNQPQHF.

This sequence joins TRBV7-9 and TRBJ2-7, with 8 bases fitting TRBD2. This CDR3 contains 17 residues. The junction had 12 bases not matched to a gene; V was cut back by 5 bases and J by 0 bases. The V gene's germline CDR1 is SEHNR and CDR2 FQNEAQ (reference sequence). CDR3 protein: CASSPNPQTSVSYEQYF. DNA for the CDR3: TGTGCCAGCAGCCCTAACCCGCAGACTAGCGTCTCCTACGAGCAGTACTTC.

V and J are TRBV14 and TRBJ2-7; D gene ambiguous. Germline V gene sequence: CDR1 SGHDN, CDR2 FVKESK. The V and J ends lost 4 bases and 7 bases respectively, with 5 bases between them. This CDR3 has 10 residues. Written as DNA, the CDR3 is TGTGCCAGCAGCCGACGGGAGCAGTACTTC. It is translated as CASSRREQYF.

Of note for this clone: The sample contains more than one DNA sequence encoding this CDR3. The CDR3 nucleotides read TGTGCCAGCAGTCCGGGACAGGGAAGGGAAAAACTGTTTTTT. The encoded protein is CASSPGQGREKLFF. The chain recombines TRBV6-5 with TRBJ1-4; TRBD1 matches at 9 bases. V lost 5 bases, J lost 8 bases, and 6 bases stayed unmatched. The CDR3 consists of 14 residues. Germline lookup yields CDR1 MNHEY and CDR2 SVGAGI.

This clone was recorded once. The rearrangement joins TRBV7-8 to TRBJ2-7; D may be TRBD1 or TRBD2 (5 bases each). With 2 bases removed from V and 2 bases from J, the gap between germline ends came to 10 bases. The CDR3 loop spans 14 amino acids. Per germline, CDR1 SGHVS and CDR2 FQNEAQ. CDR3 DNA sequence: TGTGCCAGCAGCTTACAGGGAGTCCCCTACGAGCAGTACTTC. Encoded protein: CASSLQGVPYEQYF.

This sequence joins TRBV4-1 and TRBJ2-5; tentative D call: TRBD2 (7 bases). V shed 4 bases and J shed 7 bases, with 16 bases lying between them. CDR1 and CDR2 from the germline V gene are MGHRA and YSYEKL. The length of the CDR3 is 14 residues. In DNA form, the CDR3 reads TGCGCCAGCAGCCCAGTCTTAGGGGGGGGGACCCAGTACTTC. Its translation is CASSPVLGGGTQYF.

This clone was detected only a few times. This sequence joins TRBV5-1 and TRBJ1-1; no clear D. Germline V gene lookup returns CDR1 SGHRS and CDR2 YFSETQ. The CDR3 has 12 amino acids. V was trimmed by 0 bases and J by 11 bases, leaving 11 bases between them. The CDR3 DNA is TGCGCCAGCAGCTTGGGTGGGTTTGAGGCTTTCTTT. Translating it yields CASSLGGFEAFF.

The chain links TRBV27 to TRBJ2-1; D is possibly TRBD1 or TRBD2 (5 bases each). The CDR3 is made up of 15 amino acids. The germline V gene encodes CDR1 MNHEY and CDR2 SMNVEV (reference sequence). The germline V and J ends were trimmed by 6 bases and 3 bases, with 15 bases remaining between them. CDR3 in DNA: TGTGCCAGCAGCGCCGGGACCCAGTACTACAATGAGCAGTTCTTC. It translates to CASSAGTQYYNEQFF.

J is TRBJ2-2 and V is TRBV19; 11 bases are shared with TRBD2. J was trimmed by 7 bases and V by 6 bases; bases with no gene match: 7. The CDR3 loop spans 15 amino acids. Germline values: CDR1 LNHDA, CDR2 SQIVND (reference sequence). The CDR3 region is CASRVLAGANGELFF. The CDR3 coding sequence is TGTGCCAGTAGGGTACTAGCGGGAGCCAACGGGGAGCTGTTTTTT.

DNA of the CDR3: TGTGCCAGTAGTAAGTTGGCCGGCATTGAAGCTTTCTTT. Its protein product is CASSKLAGIEAFF. The chain has TRBV19 and TRBJ1-1; D is unclear. The germline CDR1 and CDR2 sequences are LNHDA and SQIVND (reference sequence). The CDR3 length is 13 residues. With 4 bases removed from V and 7 bases from J, the gap between germline ends came to 13 bases.

The chain carries TRBV27 and TRBJ1-2, with TRBD1 matching 9 bases. J was trimmed by 7 bases and V by 4 bases; bases with no gene match: 4. Germline CDR1 is MNHEY and CDR2 is SMNVEV (reference sequence). This CDR3 region has 13 residues. The CDR3 region has the DNA TGTGCCAGCAGTTGGGACAGGGCGTCTGGCTACACCTTC. This translates into CASSWDRASGYTF.

This chain links TRBV5-1 with TRBJ2-3; D unresolved. The V gene's germline CDR1 is SGHRS and CDR2 YFSETQ. The CDR3 has 14 amino acids. V lost 0 bases, J lost 0 bases, and 5 bases lay in between. In DNA, the CDR3 is TGCGCCAGCAGCTTGGACGGTAGCACAGATACGCAGTATTTT. Its translation is CASSLDGSTDTQYF. The variable domain in full, completed from reference TRBV5-1 and TRBJ2-3, reads KAGVTQTPRYLIKTRGQQVTLSCSPISGHRSVSWYQQTPGQGLQFLFEYFSETQRNKGNFPGRFSGRQFSNSRSEMNVSTLELGDSALYLCASSLDGSTDTQYFGPGTRLTVL.

This clone appeared a few times. Additional DNA sequences in this sample encode the identical CDR3. The chain employs TRBV5-1 and TRBJ1-1, with D uncertain. CDR1 is SGHRS and CDR2 is YFSETQ in the germline V gene. V was cut by 0 bases and J by 1 base, with 4 bases left in between. This CDR3 is 13 amino acids long. CDR3: CASSLGGNTEAFF. CDR3 bases: TGCGCCAGCAGCTTGGGTGGGAACACTGAAGCTTTCTTT.

The chain recombines TRBV5-8 with TRBJ1-1; D is perhaps TRBD1 (5 bases). Germline V gene sequence: CDR1 SGHTS, CDR2 YDEGEE. Trimming pared 5 bases from V and 1 base from J, leaving 12 bases between. The CDR3 extends over 14 amino acids. For the CDR3, the DNA is TGTGCCAGCAGAAAGGACAAGAGGAACACTGAAGCTTTCTTT. Its translation is CASRKDKRNTEAFF.

The chain employs TRBV6-5 and TRBJ1-4, with D possibly TRBD1 on 6 matching bases. Germline V gene data show CDR1 as MNHEY and CDR2 as SVGAGI. The V end was cut by 0 bases, the J end by 8 bases, with 10 bases between. CDR3 length: 14 residues. CDR3 sequence reads: CASSYSRTEEKLFF. The CDR3 nucleotides are TGTGCCAGCAGTTACTCGCGGACAGAGGAAAAACTGTTTTTT.

The rearrangement uses TRBV25-1 and TRBJ2-3; TRBD2 matches 13 bases. The CDR3 consists of 18 residues. J lost 3 bases, V lost 2 bases, and 8 bases had no gene match. Germline V gene sequence: CDR1 MGHDK, CDR2 SYGVNS. The CDR3 loop is CASSELAPGLAGTDTQYF. The CDR3 region has the DNA TGTGCCAGCAGTGAACTGGCCCCGGGACTAGCGGGAACAGATACGCAGTATTTT.

The rearrangement joins TRBV6-5 to TRBJ2-1, with D perhaps matching TRBD2 (5 bases). This CDR3 has 14 residues. The ends were cut back, 5 bases at V and 8 bases at J, with 16 bases in the middle. Germline assignment: CDR1 MNHEY and CDR2 SVGAGI. The CDR3 here is CASSSGLRVHEQFF. CDR3 DNA: TGTGCCAGCAGTAGCGGCCTGCGGGTCCATGAGCAGTTCTTC.

In this sample, this clone turned up a few times. The genes are TRBV18 and TRBJ2-2; 7 positions match TRBD1. Germline CDR1 reads KGHSH; CDR2 reads LQKENI. CDR3 length: 15 residues. V trimming: 0 bases; J trimming: 2 bases; junction bases outside the gene matches: 0. The CDR3, as DNA: TGTGCCAGCTCACCACCAGGGGGCAACACCGGGGAGCTGTTTTTT. As protein: CASSPPGGNTGELFF.

The chain joins TRBV4-2 to TRBJ2-6; no definite D call. Germline CDR1 and CDR2: LGHNA and YNFKEQ. CDR3 length: 16 amino acids. Trimming cost V 0 bases and J 2 bases, with 8 bases left between them. CDR3 coding DNA: TGTGCCAGCAGCCAAGATTCAGGAGCTGGGGCCAACGTCCTGACTTTC. Translated: CASSQDSGAGANVLTF.

For the CDR3, the DNA is TGCGCCAGCAGCTTGGGGGGCATTACGAACACCGGGGAGCTGTTTTTT. Translation: CASSLGGITNTGELFF. The rearrangement joins TRBV5-1 to TRBJ2-2, with D possibly TRBD1 on 5 matching bases. CDR1 and CDR2 (germline): SGHRS, YFSETQ. This CDR3 spans 16 amino acids. V lost 0 bases and J lost 0, with 9 bases in between.

This chain uses TRBV4-2 with TRBJ2-7; 13 bases map to TRBD2. This CDR3 has 18 amino acids. CDR1 and CDR2 (germline): LGHNA, YNFKEQ. The junction had 7 bases not matched to a gene; V was cut back by 0 bases and J by 2 bases. The CDR3 DNA is TGTGCCAGCAGCCAAGACCCGACTAGCGGGAGGAGGCCCTACGAGCAGTACTTC. Translation: CASSQDPTSGRRPYEQYF.

This rearrangement joins TRBV19 to TRBJ1-5; tentative D call: TRBD1 (5 bases). Germline V lookup: CDR1 LNHDA, CDR2 SQIVND (reference sequence). With 4 bases removed from V and 4 bases from J, the gap between germline ends came to 14 bases. The CDR3 length is 15 residues. The CDR3, as DNA: TGTGCCAGTAGTACCCCGACAGCGAAGAATCAGCCCCAGCATTTT. Protein: CASSTPTAKNQPQHF.

The chain couples TRBV5-6 to TRBJ1-4; 10 positions agree with TRBD1. Germline V gene lookup returns CDR1 SGHDT and CDR2 YYEEEE. CDR3 length equals 15 residues. V was clipped by 0 bases and J by 7 bases; unmatched bases: 3. For the CDR3, the DNA is TGTGCCAGCAGCTTGGGACAGGGGGCGTTTGAAAAACTGTTTTTT. Its protein product is CASSLGQGAFEKLFF.

A few counts support this clone. The chain has TRBV19 and TRBJ1-5, with 12 bases that match TRBD1. The CDR3 consists of 19 residues. V was pared by 6 bases and J by 0 bases, with 12 bases of the junction left unmatched. Germline-derived CDR1 and CDR2 are LNHDA and SQIVND (reference sequence). The CDR3 spells CASSKAGTGGVNSNQPQHF. CDR3 coding DNA: TGTGCCAGTAGCAAAGCCGGGACAGGGGGCGTCAATAGCAATCAGCCCCAGCATTTT.